This T cell receptor beta chain was obtained from a study of control samples from healthy donors and cancer patients. Assay used: immunoSEQ multiplex PCR; TCRdb lists only in-frame clones, some missing. Of about 120,000 clones detected, approximately 87% appear once; the ten largest clones hold 9% to 14%. The CDR3 length is 16 residues. Losses at the gene ends were 0 bases for V and 5 bases for J; bases not matched to a gene: 9. In germline, CDR1 is LGHDT, CDR2 YNNKEL (reference sequence). The rearrangement joins TRBV3-1 (or the pseudogene TRBV3-2) to TRBJ2-5, with 7 bases that match TRBD1. This TCR was recovered from a man younger than 40 in good health. The sequenced material came from blood. The CDR3 coding sequence is TGTGCCAGCAGCCAAGAAGCCAGGGGGAGAATGGAGACCCAGTACTTC. It yields the protein CASSQEARGRMETQYF.